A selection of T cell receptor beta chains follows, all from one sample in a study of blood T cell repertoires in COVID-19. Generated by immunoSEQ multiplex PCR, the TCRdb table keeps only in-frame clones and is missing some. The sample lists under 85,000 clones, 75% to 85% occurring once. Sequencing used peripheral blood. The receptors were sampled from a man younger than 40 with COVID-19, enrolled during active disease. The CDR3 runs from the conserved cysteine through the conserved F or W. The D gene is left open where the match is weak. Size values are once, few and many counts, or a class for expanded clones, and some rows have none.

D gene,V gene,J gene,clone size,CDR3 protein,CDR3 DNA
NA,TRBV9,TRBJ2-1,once,CASSVDPDSGYNEQFF,TGTGCCAGCAGCGTAGACCCAGACAGTGGCTACAATGAGCAGTTCTTC
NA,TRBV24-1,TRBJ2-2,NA,CASAAPNTGELFF,TGTGCCTCCGCCGCGCCGAACACCGGGGAGCTGTTTTTT
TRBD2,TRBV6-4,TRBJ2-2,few,CASSAGVAGSNTGELFF,TGTGCCAGCAGTGCTGGGGTAGCGGGTTCGAACACCGGGGAGCTGTTTTTT
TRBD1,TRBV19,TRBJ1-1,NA,CASSPRTDRVNTEAFF,TGTGCCAGTAGTCCCAGAACAGACAGGGTGAACACTGAAGCTTTCTTT
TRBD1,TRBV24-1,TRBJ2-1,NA,CATTDRDRGEQFF,TGTGCCACCACTGATCGAGACAGGGGTGAGCAGTTCTTC
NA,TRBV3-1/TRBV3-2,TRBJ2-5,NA,CASSHARGTPRDF,TGTGCCAGCAGCCATGCCCGCGGGACTCCCCGCGACTTC
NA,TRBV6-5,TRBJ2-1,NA,CATTRTESSYNEQFF,TGTGCCACAACCCGAACGGAGTCGTCCTACAATGAGCAGTTCTTC
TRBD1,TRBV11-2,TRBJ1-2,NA,CASSPRGTGASGYTF,TGTGCCAGCAGCCCTAGAGGGACAGGGGCATCTGGCTACACCTTC
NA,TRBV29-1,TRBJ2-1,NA,CSVEVVQVVQFF,TGCAGCGTTGAAGTTGTACAGGTCGTGCAGTTCTTC
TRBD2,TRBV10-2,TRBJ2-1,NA,CATLPELAGYNEQFF,TGCGCCACCCTCCCTGAGCTAGCGGGCTACAATGAGCAGTTCTTC
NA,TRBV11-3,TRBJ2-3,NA,CASSLQGSSTDTQYF,TGTGCCAGCAGCTTACAGGGTTCTAGCACAGATACGCAGTATTTT
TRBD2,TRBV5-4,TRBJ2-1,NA,CASSSRAGSSYNEQFF,TGTGCCAGCAGCAGTCGAGCGGGGTCGTCCTACAATGAGCAGTTCTTC
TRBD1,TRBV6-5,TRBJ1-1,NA,CASSTGVEAFF,TGTGCCAGCAGTACAGGGGTTGAAGCTTTCTTT
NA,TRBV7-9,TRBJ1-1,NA,CASSLGTGMNTEAFF,TGTGCCAGCAGCTTAGGAACAGGCATGAACACTGAAGCTTTCTTT
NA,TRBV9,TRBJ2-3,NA,CASSVEGGGSVSDTQYF,TGTGCCAGCAGCGTAGAAGGAGGAGGGAGCGTCTCAGATACGCAGTATTTT
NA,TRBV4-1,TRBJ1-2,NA,CASSQEGRDYGYTF,TGCGCCAGCAGCCAAGAGGGGAGGGATTATGGCTACACCTTC
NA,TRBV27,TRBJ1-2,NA,CASSLGGAGGYTF,TGTGCCAGCAGTTTAGGGGGGGCTGGAGGCTACACCTTC
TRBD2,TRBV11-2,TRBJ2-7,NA,CASSSGGGRLREQYF,TGTGCCAGCAGCTCCGGTGGCGGGAGGCTTAGGGAGCAGTACTTC
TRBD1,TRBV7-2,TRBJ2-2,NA,CASSSLDRDTGELFF,TGTGCCAGCAGCTCCTTGGACAGGGACACCGGGGAGCTGTTTTTT
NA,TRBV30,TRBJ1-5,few,CAWSRRGQPQHF,TGTGCCTGGAGCCGACGGGGGCAGCCCCAGCATTTT
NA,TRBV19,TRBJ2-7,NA,CASSPAQGHEQYF,TGTGCCAGTAGTCCCGCCCAGGGCCACGAGCAGTACTTC
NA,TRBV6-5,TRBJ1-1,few,CASSRQTTRNTEAFF,TGTGCCAGCAGCCGACAGACAACCAGGAACACTGAAGCTTTCTTT
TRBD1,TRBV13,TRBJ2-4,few,CASSWGQRNIQYF,TGTGCCAGCAGCTGGGGACAGAGGAACATTCAGTACTTC
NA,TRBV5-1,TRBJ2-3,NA,CASSLRSSTDTQYF,TGCGCCAGCAGCTTGCGGTCAAGCACAGATACGCAGTATTTT
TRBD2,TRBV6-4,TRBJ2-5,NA,CASSPSGSGETQYF,TGTGCCAGCAGCCCTAGCGGGAGTGGAGAGACCCAGTACTTC
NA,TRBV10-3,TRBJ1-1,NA,CAGQGAENTEAFF,TGTGCCGGACAAGGGGCTGAGAACACTGAAGCTTTCTTT
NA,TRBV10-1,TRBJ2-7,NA,CAIPTGVCDEQYF,TGCGCCATCCCAACGGGGGTATGCGACGAGCAGTACTTC
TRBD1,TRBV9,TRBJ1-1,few,CASSVGSDRGRTEAFF,TGTGCCAGCAGCGTAGGATCTGACAGGGGGCGGACTGAAGCTTTCTTT
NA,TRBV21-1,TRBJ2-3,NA,CASSKGGQGRTDTQYF,TGTGCCAGCAGCAAAGGAGGTCAGGGGCGCACAGATACGCAGTATTTT
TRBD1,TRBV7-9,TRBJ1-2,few,CASSHSGGAGGYTF,TGTGCCAGCAGCCACTCAGGGGGCGCGGGTGGCTACACCTTC
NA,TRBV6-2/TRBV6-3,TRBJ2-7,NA,CASSDPLREQYF,TGTGCCAGCAGTGACCCCCTGAGGGAGCAGTACTTC
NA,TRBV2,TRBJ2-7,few,CASARDTYEQYF,TGTGCCAGCGCTCGGGACACTTACGAGCAGTACTTC
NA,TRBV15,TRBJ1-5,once,CATSRDTRGEMPQHF,TGTGCCACCAGCAGAGATACAAGGGGCGAGATGCCCCAGCATTTT
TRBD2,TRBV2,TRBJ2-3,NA,CARGTSGSGDTQYF,TGTGCCAGGGGGACTAGCGGGAGTGGGGATACGCAGTATTTT
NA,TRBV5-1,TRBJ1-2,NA,CASSFSTDSFWGYTF,TGCGCCAGCAGCTTTTCGACGGACAGTTTCTGGGGCTACACCTTC